The clone carrying this TCR beta chain was counted once. As defined, naive CD8 cells were CD45RO-negative and positively selected for CCR7, with terminally differentiated effector memory CD45RA+ cells excluded. Sequencing was performed with immunoSEQ multiplex PCR; in TCRdb, only in-frame clones are kept and a portion is missing. There are some 600,000 clones in the sample; 96% occur only once, and approximately 0.1% lies in the top ten. This record comes from a study of shared clonotypes between healthy human individuals. The V and J ends lost 3 bases and 5 bases respectively, with 13 bases between them. CDR1 and CDR2 (germline): SEHNR, FQNEAQ (reference sequence). The CDR3 has 14 residues.

The V and J genes are TRBV7-9 and TRBJ2-5, with D possibly TRBD2 on 6 matching bases. Material: naive CD8+ T cells sorted from blood. The TCR originated in a woman in her twenties or thirties in good health. The CDR3 sequence is CASSFRERLETQYF. The CDR3 nucleotides are TGTGCCAGCAGCTTCCGGGAGCGTTTGGAGACCCAGTACTTC.